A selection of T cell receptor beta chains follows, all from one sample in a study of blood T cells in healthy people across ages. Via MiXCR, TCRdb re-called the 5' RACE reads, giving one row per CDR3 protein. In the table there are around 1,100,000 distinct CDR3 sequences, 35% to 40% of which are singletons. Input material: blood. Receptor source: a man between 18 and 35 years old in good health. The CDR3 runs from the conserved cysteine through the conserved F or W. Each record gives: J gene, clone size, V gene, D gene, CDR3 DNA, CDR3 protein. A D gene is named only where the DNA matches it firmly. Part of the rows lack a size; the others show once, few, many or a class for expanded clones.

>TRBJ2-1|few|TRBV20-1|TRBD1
TGCAGTGCTGGGGACAGACCCTACAATGAGCAGTTCTTC
CSAGDRPYNEQFF
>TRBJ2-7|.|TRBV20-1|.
TGCAGTGCTATGGGGCCCCAAGCCTACGAGCAGTACTTC
CSAMGPQAYEQYF
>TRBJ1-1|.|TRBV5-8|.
TGTGCCAGCAGCAACCTCGGGCGACAGATGAACACTGAAGCTTTCTTT
CASSNLGRQMNTEAFF
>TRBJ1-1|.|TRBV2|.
TGTGCCAGGAATATAGGTGTCAACACTGAAGCTTTCTTT
CARNIGVNTEAFF
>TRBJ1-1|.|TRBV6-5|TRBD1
TGTGCCAGCAGTTTGGACAGGGCGTTCGCTGAAGCTTTCTTT
CASSLDRAFAEAFF
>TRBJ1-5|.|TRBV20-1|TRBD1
TGCAGTGCTAAACAGGGGGGAAGGCAGCCCCAGCATTTT
CSAKQGGRQPQHF
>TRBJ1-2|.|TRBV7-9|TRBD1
TGTGCCAGCAGCTTAAGCCCGGACAGGCCCACCTTC
CASSLSPDRPTF
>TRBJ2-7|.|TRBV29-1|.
TGCAGCGTTGAAGGAGGCGGAACCTACAATGAGCAGTACTTC
CSVEGGGTYNEQYF
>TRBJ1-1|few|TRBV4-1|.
TGCGCCAGCAGCCCAGGCGGGGCAGACCTAAACACTGAAGCTTTCTTT
CASSPGGADLNTEAFF
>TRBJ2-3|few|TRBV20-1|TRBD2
TGCAGTGCTAGACTAGCGGGGGGGGTAAATACGCAGTATTTT
CSARLAGGVNTQYF
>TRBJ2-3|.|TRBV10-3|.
TGTGTCATCAGTGTTAGCGAGAGCACAGATACGCAGTATTTT
CVISVSESTDTQYF
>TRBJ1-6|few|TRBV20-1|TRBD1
TGCAGTGCTAGAGCCGGGACAGGGAATTTAAGGGACTATAATTCACCCCTCCACTTT
CSARAGTGNLRDYNSPLHF
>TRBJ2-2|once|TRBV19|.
TGTGCCAGTAGTACTCCGGGACACGGAGTCCACTCGAACACCGGGGAGCTGTTTTTT
CASSTPGHGVHSNTGELFF
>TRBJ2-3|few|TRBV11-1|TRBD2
TGTGCCAGCAGCGCCGGGGGGTTGACAGATACGCAGTATTTT
CASSAGGLTDTQYF
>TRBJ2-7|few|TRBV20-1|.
TGCAGTGCCGCCGCCTGGAGTCAGTATGGCTACGAGCAGTACTTC
CSAAAWSQYGYEQYF
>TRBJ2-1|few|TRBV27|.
TGTGCCAGCATGAGACCAGCGGGCAATGAGCAGTTCTTC
CASMRPAGNEQFF
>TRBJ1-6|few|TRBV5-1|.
TGCGCCAGCAGCCCAGGGGAGAGGAGTTCACCCCTCCACTTT
CASSPGERSSPLHF
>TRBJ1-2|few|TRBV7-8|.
TGTGCCAGCAGCTTAGCGGGCCAAACACTTAATGGCTACACCTTC
CASSLAGQTLNGYTF
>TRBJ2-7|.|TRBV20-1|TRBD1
TGCAGTGCTAGAGAACCGGGACAGGGGTCCTACGAGCAGTACTTC
CSAREPGQGSYEQYF
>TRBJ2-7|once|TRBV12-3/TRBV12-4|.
TGTGCCAGCAGTTTAGAGGGAGGAAACTACAATGAGCAGTACTTC
CASSLEGGNYNEQYF
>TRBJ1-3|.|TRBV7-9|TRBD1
TGTGCCAGCAGCCAACGCCGACAGGGTGAAAACACCATATATTTT
CASSQRRQGENTIYF
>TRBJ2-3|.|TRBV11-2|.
TGTGCCAGCAGCTTAGATCAAATTGGGACAGATACGCAGTATTTT
CASSLDQIGTDTQYF
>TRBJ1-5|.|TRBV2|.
TGTGCCAGCAGTGAGCAGTCCGGGAGCAATCAGCCCCAGCATTTT
CASSEQSGSNQPQHF
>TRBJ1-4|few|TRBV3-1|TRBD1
TGTGCCAGCAGCCACTCCCCGGGACAGCGTAATGAAAAACTGTTTTTT
CASSHSPGQRNEKLFF
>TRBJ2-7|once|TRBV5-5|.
TGTGCCAGCAGCTTGAGGCAGGCCAGCTCCTACGAGCAGTACTTC
CASSLRQASSYEQYF
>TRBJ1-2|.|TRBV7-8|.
TGTGCCAGCAGCTTAGCTGTCGTGCCGGGGGCTTACTATTATGGCTACACCTTC
CASSLAVVPGAYYYGYTF
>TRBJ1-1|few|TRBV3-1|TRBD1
TGTGCCAGCAGCTTAACCGGGACAGGTGGCCCCATGAACACTGAAGCTTTCTTT
CASSLTGTGGPMNTEAFF
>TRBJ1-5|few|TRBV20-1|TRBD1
TGCAGTGCCAGAAAGACAGGGGATAGCAATCAGCCCCAGCATTTT
CSARKTGDSNQPQHF
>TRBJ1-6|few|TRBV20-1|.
TGCAGTGCTCGGACGAGGGATAATTCACCCCTCCACTTT
CSARTRDNSPLHF
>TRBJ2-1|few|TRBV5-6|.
TGTGCCAGCAGCCGCGTGGGGTCGGATGAGCAGTTCTTC
CASSRVGSDEQFF
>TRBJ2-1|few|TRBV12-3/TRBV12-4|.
TGTGCCAGCAGTTTAGCGCTGGACACCTACAATGAGCAGTTCTTC
CASSLALDTYNEQFF
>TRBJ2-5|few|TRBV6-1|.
TGTGCCAGCAGTGAAGCCACTGGGCAACTCCAAGAGACCCAGTACTTC
CASSEATGQLQETQYF
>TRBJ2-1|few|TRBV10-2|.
TGCGCCAGTACTAGGGCTGACTACAATGAGCAGTTCTTC
CASTRADYNEQFF
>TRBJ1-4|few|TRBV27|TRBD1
TGTGCCAGCAGTTCAACCGACAGGGGGGCCAATGAAAAACTGTTTTTT
CASSSTDRGANEKLFF
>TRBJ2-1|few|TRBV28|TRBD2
TGTGCCAGCAGTCCCGGCCCTGGACTAGCGGGGTACTACAATGAGCAGTTCTTC
CASSPGPGLAGYYNEQFF
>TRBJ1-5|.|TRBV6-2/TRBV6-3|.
TGTGCCAGCAGACGGGACATGCTGGAGCCCCAGCATTTT
CASRRDMLEPQHF
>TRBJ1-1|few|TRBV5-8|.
TGTGCCAGCAGCTTGGTACATCACACTGAAGCTTTCTTT
CASSLVHHTEAFF
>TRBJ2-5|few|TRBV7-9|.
TGTGCCAGCAGCTTAACTAGCATGAGAGAGACCCAGTACTTC
CASSLTSMRETQYF
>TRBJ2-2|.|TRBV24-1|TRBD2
TGTGCCACCGGGACTAGCGGGGAATCCACCGGGGAGCTGTTTTTT
CATGTSGESTGELFF
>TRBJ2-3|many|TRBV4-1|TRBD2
TGCGCCAGCAGCCAATCCGGGACTAACCTGAATACGCAGTATTTT
CASSQSGTNLNTQYF